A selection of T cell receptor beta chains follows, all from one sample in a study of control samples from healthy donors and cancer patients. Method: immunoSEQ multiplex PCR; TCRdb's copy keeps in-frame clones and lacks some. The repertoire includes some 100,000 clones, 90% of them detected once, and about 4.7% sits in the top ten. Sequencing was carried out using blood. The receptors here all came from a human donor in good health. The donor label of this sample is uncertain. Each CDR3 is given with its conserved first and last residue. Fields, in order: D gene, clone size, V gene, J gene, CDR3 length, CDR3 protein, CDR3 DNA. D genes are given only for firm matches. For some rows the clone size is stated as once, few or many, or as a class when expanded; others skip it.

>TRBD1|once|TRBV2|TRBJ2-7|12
CASSGDRGEQYF
TGTGCCAGCAGTGGGGACAGGGGCGAGCAGTACTTC
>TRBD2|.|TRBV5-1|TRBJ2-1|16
CASSLVSASGGRVQFF
TGCGCCAGCAGCTTGGTGTCGGCTAGCGGGGGACGGGTGCAGTTCTTC
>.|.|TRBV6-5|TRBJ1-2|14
CASSPGQINYGYTF
TGTGCCAGCAGTCCGGGACAAATAAACTATGGCTACACCTTC
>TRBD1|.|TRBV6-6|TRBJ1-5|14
CASRRQGAGQPQHF
TGTGCCAGCAGGCGACAGGGGGCGGGTCAGCCCCAGCATTTT
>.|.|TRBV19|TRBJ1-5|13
CASSKYSNQPQHF
TGTGCCAGTAGTAAGTATAGCAATCAGCCCCAGCATTTT
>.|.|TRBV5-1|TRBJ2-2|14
CASSFFTNTGELFF
TGCGCCAGCAGCTTTTTCACAAACACCGGGGAGCTGTTTTTT
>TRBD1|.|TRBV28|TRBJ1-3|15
CASAGGSFSGNTIYF
TGTGCCAGTGCAGGGGGCTCTTTCTCTGGAAACACCATATATTTT
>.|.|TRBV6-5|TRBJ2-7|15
CASIENRRGSGEQYF
TGTGCCAGCATCGAAAACCGAAGGGGATCGGGAGAGCAGTACTTC
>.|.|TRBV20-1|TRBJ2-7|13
CSASRDSYYEQYF
TGCAGTGCTAGTCGTGACAGTTACTACGAGCAGTACTTC
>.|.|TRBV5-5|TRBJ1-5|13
CASSSYSNQPQHF
TGTGCCAGCAGCTCGTATAGCAATCAGCCCCAGCATTTT
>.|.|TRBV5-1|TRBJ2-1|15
CASSLVGRGDNEQFF
TGCGCCAGCAGCTTGGTCGGGCGGGGCGACAATGAGCAGTTCTTC
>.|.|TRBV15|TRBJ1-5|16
CATSRDQAAIGQPQHF
TGTGCCACCAGCAGAGATCAGGCGGCAATTGGCCAGCCCCAGCATTTT
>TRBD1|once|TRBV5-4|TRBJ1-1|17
CASSSEEGARGNTEAFF
TGTGCCAGCAGCTCGGAGGAGGGGGCGCGCGGGAACACTGAAGCTTTCTTT
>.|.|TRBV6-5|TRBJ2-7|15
CASRPFGRGTYEQYF
TGTGCCAGCAGGCCTTTCGGCAGGGGCACCTACGAGCAGTACTTC
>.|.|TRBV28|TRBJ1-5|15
CASRGSVITNQPQHF
TGTGCCAGCAGGGGAAGCGTGATCACGAATCAGCCCCAGCATTTT
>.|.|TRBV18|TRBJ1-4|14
CASSLTGNSEKLFF
TGTGCCAGCTCACTCACAGGGAACAGCGAAAAACTGTTTTTT
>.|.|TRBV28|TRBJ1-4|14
CASSLVGKNEKLFF
TGTGCCAGCAGTTTGGTAGGGAAAAATGAAAAACTGTTTTTT
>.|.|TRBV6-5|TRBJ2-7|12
CASSPLHGEQYF
TGTGCCAGCAGTCCCCTCCACGGCGAGCAGTACTTC
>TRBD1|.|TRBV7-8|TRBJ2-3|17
CASSSINRGQGGDTQYF
TGTGCCAGCAGCTCAATAAACAGGGGGCAAGGTGGAGATACGCAGTATTTT
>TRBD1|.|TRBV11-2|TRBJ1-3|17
CASSSPRQGSVGNTIYF
TGTGCCAGCAGCTCTCCGAGACAGGGGTCGGTAGGAAACACCATATATTTT
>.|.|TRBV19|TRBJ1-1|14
CASSTAEWGTEAFF
TGTGCCAGTAGTACGGCAGAATGGGGGACTGAAGCTTTCTTT
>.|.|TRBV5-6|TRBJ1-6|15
CASSAPGPYNSPLHF
TGTGCCAGCAGCGCGCCGGGCCCTTATAATTCACCCCTCCACTTT
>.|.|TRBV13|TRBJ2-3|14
CASSFTSESFIQYF
TGTGCCAGCAGCTTTACCTCCGAGTCATTTATCCAGTATTTT
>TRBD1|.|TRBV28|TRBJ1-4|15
CASRTGGQGNEKLFF
TGTGCCAGCAGAACGGGGGGACAGGGGAATGAAAAACTGTTTTTT
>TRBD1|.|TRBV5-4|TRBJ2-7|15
CASSWPGQGVYEQYF
TGTGCCAGCAGCTGGCCGGGACAGGGTGTTTACGAGCAGTACTTC
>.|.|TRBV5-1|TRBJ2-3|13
CASTEPPTDTQYF
TGCGCCAGCACCGAACCTCCCACAGATACGCAGTATTTT
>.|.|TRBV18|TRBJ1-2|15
CASSPRKQWGYGYTF
TGTGCCAGCTCACCACGGAAGCAATGGGGCTATGGCTACACCTTC
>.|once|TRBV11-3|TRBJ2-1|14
CASSLGWGGNEQFF
TGTGCCAGCAGCTTAGGATGGGGAGGCAATGAGCAGTTCTTC
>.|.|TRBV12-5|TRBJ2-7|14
CASGPDRSSYEQYF
TGTGCTAGTGGGCCCGACCGTAGCTCCTACGAGCAGTACTTC
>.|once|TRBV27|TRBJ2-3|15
CASSPNGFLPDTQYF
TGTGCCAGCAGTCCCAATGGTTTCCTCCCAGATACGCAGTATTTT
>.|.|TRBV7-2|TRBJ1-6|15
CASSLGQSNNSPLHF
TGTGCCAGCAGCTTAGGACAGTCTAATAATTCACCCCTCCACTTT
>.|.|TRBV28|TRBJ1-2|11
CASNQGKGYTF
TGTGCCAGCAACCAGGGTAAAGGCTACACCTTC
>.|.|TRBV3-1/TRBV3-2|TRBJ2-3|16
CASSPIDAVGADTQYF
TGTGCCAGCAGCCCTATCGACGCAGTGGGGGCGGATACGCAGTATTTT
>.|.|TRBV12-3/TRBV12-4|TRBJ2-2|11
CASRSRGELFF
TGTGCCAGCAGGAGTAGGGGGGAGCTGTTTTTT
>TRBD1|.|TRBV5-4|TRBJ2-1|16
CASKYFEDREVGEQFF
TGTGCCAGCAAGTACTTCGAGGACAGGGAAGTAGGTGAGCAGTTCTTC
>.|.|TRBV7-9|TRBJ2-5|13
CASSRDYQETQYF
TGTGCCAGCAGTCGGGACTACCAAGAGACCCAGTACTTC
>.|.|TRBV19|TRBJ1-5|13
CASTGQLNQPQHF
TGTGCCAGTACAGGGCAGCTAAATCAGCCCCAGCATTTT
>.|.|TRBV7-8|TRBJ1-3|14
CASSYRGSGNTIYF
TGTGCCAGCAGTTACCGGGGTTCGGGAAACACCATATATTTT
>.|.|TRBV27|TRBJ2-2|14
CASRIKANTGELFF
TGTGCCAGCAGAATTAAAGCGAACACCGGGGAGCTGTTTTTT
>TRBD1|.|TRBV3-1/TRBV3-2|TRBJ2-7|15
CASSEGQGGPYEQYF
TGTGCCAGCAGCGAGGGACAGGGGGGACCCTACGAGCAGTACTTC
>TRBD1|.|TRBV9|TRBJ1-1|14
CASSVGQGGTEAFF
TGTGCCAGCAGCGTGGGACAGGGAGGAACTGAAGCTTTCTTT
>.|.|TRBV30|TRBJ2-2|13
CAWNLANTGELFF
TGTGCCTGGAATCTAGCGAACACCGGGGAGCTGTTTTTT
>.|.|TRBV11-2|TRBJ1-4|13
CASSLVWGEKLFF
TGTGCCAGCAGCTTAGTATGGGGTGAAAAACTGTTTTTT
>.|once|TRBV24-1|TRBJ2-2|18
CATSDLSRGGTNTGELFF
TGTGCCACCAGTGATTTATCAAGAGGGGGGACGAACACCGGGGAGCTGTTTTTT
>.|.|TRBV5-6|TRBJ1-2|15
CASSLVGSEDYGYTF
TGTGCCAGCAGCTTGGTGGGCAGTGAGGACTATGGCTACACCTTC
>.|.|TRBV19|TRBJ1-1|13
CASDDRMNTEAFF
TGTGCCAGCGATGACAGGATGAACACTGAAGCTTTCTTT
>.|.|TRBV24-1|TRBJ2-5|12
CATSDFHETQYF
TGTGCCACCAGTGATTTTCACGAGACCCAGTACTTC
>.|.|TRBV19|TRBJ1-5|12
CASSTGNQPQHF
TGTGCCAGTAGTACAGGCAATCAGCCCCAGCATTTT
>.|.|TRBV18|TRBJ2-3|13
CASSPLVTDTQYF
TGTGCCAGCTCACCCCTGGTCACAGATACGCAGTATTTT